The 32 T cell receptor beta chains presented below share a single source sample, sequenced in a study of T cell responses to AZD1222 COVID-19 vaccine. Generated by immunoSEQ multiplex PCR, the TCRdb table keeps only in-frame clones and is missing some. The table lists about 180,000 clones, 90% of them singletons. The input for sequencing was peripheral blood, taken on day 0 of AZD1222 vaccination. The source of these receptors is an adult in good health.

This rearrangement joins TRBV5-1 to TRBJ1-2; weak D call: TRBD1 (6 bases). The V end lost 4 bases, the J end lost 4 bases, and 17 bases lay between the germline ends. CDR3 length equals 15 residues. Looked up from germline, CDR1 is SGHRS and CDR2 is YFSETQ. CDR3 in amino acids: CASSPEGGGAYGYTF. In DNA, the CDR3 is TGCGCCAGCAGCCCCGAGGGGGGTGGGGCCTATGGCTACACCTTC.

This chain links TRBV4-1 with TRBJ1-4; 7 nucleotides align to TRBD1. The CDR3 is 16 residues long. The germline CDR1 and CDR2 sequences are MGHRA and YSYEKL. The V gene end was trimmed by 3 bases and the J gene end by 5 bases; junction bases not matched to a gene: 9. CDR3 loop: CASSQGTARSNEKLFF. The CDR3 bases are TGCGCCAGCAGCCAGGGGACAGCCCGTTCAAATGAAAAACTGTTTTTT.

The V gene is TRBV7-2, the J gene TRBJ2-1; 16 bases align to TRBD2. Germline lookup yields CDR1 SGHTA and CDR2 FQGNSA. The CDR3 loop spans 17 amino acids. V dropped 0 bases and J dropped 12; count of bases not matched to a gene: 8. The CDR3 sequence is CASSLAAGLAGGRWQFF. Written as DNA, the CDR3 is TGTGCCAGCAGCTTAGCCGCGGGACTAGCGGGGGGGCGGTGGCAGTTCTTC.

V gene TRBV6-5 combines with J gene TRBJ1-3; possibly TRBD1 for D (5 bases). V lost 2 bases, J lost 1 base, and 9 bases lay in between. Germline V gives CDR1 MNHEY, CDR2 SVGAGI. CDR3 length: 15 amino acids. DNA of the CDR3: TGTGCCAGCAGTTACCGCAGGGCGTCTGGAAACACCATATATTTT. Translation: CASSYRRASGNTIYF.

In this sample, this clone turned up once. V is TRBV28 and J is TRBJ1-2, with 9 bases identical to TRBD1. V shed 2 bases, J shed 2 bases, and the junction held 6 bases outside the gene matches. Germline V gene lookup returns CDR1 MDHEN and CDR2 SYDVKM. This CDR3 spans 16 amino acids. CDR3 in amino acids: CASSLPSGTGNYGYTF. CDR3 DNA: TGTGCCAGCAGTTTACCCTCCGGGACAGGGAACTATGGCTACACCTTC.

This chain uses TRBV25-1 with TRBJ1-5; unclear D gene. Per the germline V gene, CDR1 is MGHDK and CDR2 is SYGVNS. CDR3 length: 14 residues. The V end lost 3 bases, the J end lost 2 bases, and 8 bases lay between the germline ends. CDR3 bases: TGTGCCAGCAGTGAGGGAACGGGCAATCAGCCCCAGCATTTT. Protein: CASSEGTGNQPQHF. Full variable domain (outside the CDR3, taken from reference TRBV25-1 and TRBJ1-5): EADIYQTPRYLVIGTGKKITLECSQTMGHDKMYWYQQDPGMELHLIHYSYGVNSTEKGDLSSESTVSRIRTEHFPLTLESARPSHTSQYLCASSEGTGNQPQHFGDGTRLSIL.

This clone was counted between two and nine times. This chain uses TRBV10-3 with TRBJ1-3, with a weak D call TRBD1 (5 bases). V was trimmed by 6 bases and J by 5 bases, leaving 11 bases between them. The CDR3 spans 13 residues. From germline, CDR1 is ENHRY and CDR2 SYGVKD. CDR3 nucleotides: TGTGCCATCAGGTGGGACGGACGAAACACCATATATTTT. Translation gives CAIRWDGRNTIYF.

The CDR3 protein is CASSPPGVAGGDEQFF. The CDR3 DNA is TGTGCCAGCTCACCACCAGGTGTAGCGGGGGGGGATGAGCAGTTCTTC. The V gene is TRBV18, the J gene TRBJ2-1, with TRBD2 matching 11 bases. The ends lost 0 bases at V and 8 bases at J; junction bases unmatched: 6. Looked up from germline, CDR1 is KGHSH and CDR2 is LQKENI. The CDR3 is 16 residues long.

The J gene is TRBJ2-4, the V gene TRBV3-1 (or the pseudogene TRBV3-2), with a tentative D call TRBD2 (5 bases). The CDR3 runs to 16 residues. Germline V CDR1 and CDR2: LGHDT, YNNKEL (reference sequence). V lost 0 bases and J 6 bases, leaving 15 bases between the germline ends. The CDR3 reads CASSQDLAGELNIQYF. DNA of the CDR3: TGTGCCAGCAGCCAAGATCTGGCGGGTGAACTAAACATTCAGTACTTC.

The chain uses TRBV28 and TRBJ1-2, with 9 bases fitting TRBD1. This CDR3 has 14 amino acids. The J segment lost 10 bases and the V segment lost 4 bases, leaving 10 bases of the junction unmatched. Per the germline V gene, CDR1 is MDHEN and CDR2 is SYDVKM. CDR3 DNA sequence: TGTGCCAGCAGTTCTCACAGGGGGCAGGAAGTCTACACCTTC. This sequence encodes CASSSHRGQEVYTF.

The rearrangement joins TRBV5-1 to TRBJ1-1, with D perhaps TRBD1 (5 bases). V lost 1 base and J 4 bases, leaving 14 bases between the germline ends. From germline, CDR1 is SGHRS and CDR2 YFSETQ. This CDR3 contains 15 residues. This CDR3 reads CASSLLGEGSTEAFF. The CDR3 nucleotides are TGCGCCAGCAGCTTGCTAGGGGAGGGTAGCACTGAAGCTTTCTTT.

The chain links TRBV6-4 to TRBJ2-2, with D possibly being TRBD1 (5 bases). This CDR3 spans 13 amino acids. The germline gives CDR1 MRHNA, CDR2 SNTAGT. V was shortened by 0 bases and J by 6 bases, with 5 bases between the two germline ends. CDR3 loop: CASSDSGAGELFF. In nucleotides, the CDR3 is TGTGCCAGCAGTGACTCAGGGGCCGGGGAGCTGTTTTTT.

V usage is TRBV4-1 and J usage is TRBJ1-1; TRBD1 might be the D (5 bases). The CDR3 sequence is 13 residues long. Germline V gene data show CDR1 as MGHRA and CDR2 as YSYEKL. V was clipped by 2 bases and J by 4 bases, with 8 bases between them. The CDR3 sequence is CASSQFGGTEAFF. Written as DNA, the CDR3 is TGCGCCAGCAGCCAATTCGGGGGCACTGAAGCTTTCTTT.

The chain joins TRBV6-6 to TRBJ2-7, with 8 positions matching TRBD1. The germline CDR1 and CDR2 sequences are MNHNY and SVGAGI (reference sequence). The CDR3 is 14 residues long. The V and J ends lost 2 bases and 5 bases, in that order; junction bases with no gene match: 5. CDR3 in DNA: TGTGCCAGCAGTTACGGACAGGGAGGCGACGAGCAGTACTTC. It codes for CASSYGQGGDEQYF.

The chain is built from TRBV6-5 and TRBJ2-7; D gene ambiguous. This CDR3 comprises 11 residues. Trimming took off 4 bases at V and 6 bases at J, with 7 bases between the two ends. CDR1 MNHEY and CDR2 SVGAGI come from the germline V gene. CDR3 DNA sequence: TGTGCCAGCAGTTTCTCTGGCGAGCAGTACTTC. It codes for CASSFSGEQYF.

This chain connects TRBV7-9 to TRBJ1-2, with D perhaps matching TRBD1 (5 bases). V was shortened by 2 bases and J by 5 bases, with 21 bases between the two germline ends. Germline V gene lookup returns CDR1 SEHNR and CDR2 FQNEAQ (reference sequence). CDR3 size: 17 residues. CDR3 DNA sequence: TGTGCCAGCAGCTTAAAAAGTGGTGTAGGAGAGGGGTATGGCTACACCTTC. Protein product: CASSLKSGVGEGYGYTF.

The CDR3 DNA reads as TGTGCCAGCAGCTTCCTCTATAATTCACCCCTCCACTTT. Protein: CASSFLYNSPLHF. The chain links TRBV11-2 to TRBJ1-6; no clear D. This CDR3 is 13 amino acids long. V lost 3 bases and J 3 bases, leaving 3 bases between the germline ends. Germline CDR1 SGHAT, CDR2 FQNNGV.

Only a few counts were recorded for this clone. The chain has TRBV28 and TRBJ1-1; 7 nucleotides agree with TRBD1. Germline CDR1 is MDHEN and CDR2 is SYDVKM. The CDR3 covers 14 residues. The V segment lost 10 bases and the J segment 6 bases; nucleotides outside the gene matches: 14. CDR3 nucleotide sequence: TGTGCCATTGACCAAACACAGGGGAGGCCTGAAGCTTTCTTT. This encodes CAIDQTQGRPEAFF. The complete variable domain, with remaining parts taken from reference TRBV28 and TRBJ1-1, reads DVKVTQSSRYLVKRTGEKVFLECVQDMDHENMFWYRQDPGLGLRLIYFSYDVKMKEKGDIPEGYSVSREKKERFSLILESASTNQTSMYLCAIDQTQGRPEAFFGQGTRLTVV.

This chain uses TRBV25-1 with TRBJ1-5; D is unresolved. The length of the CDR3 is 13 residues. V was trimmed by 4 bases and J by 8 bases, leaving 12 bases between them. The germline V gene has CDR1 MGHDK and CDR2 SYGVNS. The CDR3 reads CASSGQPQEPQHF. The CDR3 DNA reads TGTGCCAGCAGTGGTCAGCCGCAGGAGCCCCAGCATTTT.

This clone appeared many times. This chain uses TRBV5-1 with TRBJ1-4; no clear D gene. The CDR3 sequence is 13 residues long. CDR1 is SGHRS and CDR2 is YFSETQ in the germline V gene. The ends were cut back, 9 bases at V and 3 bases at J, with 12 bases in the middle. The CDR3 nucleotides read TGCGCCACCCGTCCAGGATCTAATGAAAAACTGTTTTTT. It yields the protein CATRPGSNEKLFF.

The genes are TRBV11-2 and TRBJ1-2; 9 bases align to TRBD1. Losses at the gene ends were 3 bases for V and 0 bases for J; bases not matched to a gene: 8. Germline values: CDR1 SGHAT, CDR2 FQNNGV. The CDR3 length is 17 residues. The CDR3 loop is CASSFRTGVRANYGYTF. CDR3 bases: TGTGCCAGCAGCTTTCGGACAGGGGTTCGAGCTAACTATGGCTACACCTTC. The full variable domain, in which reference TRBV11-2 and TRBJ1-2 provide the parts outside the CDR3, is EAGVAQSPRYKIIEKRQSVAFWCNPISGHATLYWYQQILGQGPKLLIQFQNNGVVDDSQLPKDRFSAERLKGVDSTLKIQPAKLEDSAVYLCASSFRTGVRANYGYTFGSGTRLTVV.

This chain uses TRBV4-1 with TRBJ1-6, with D hard to call. There are 16 residues in the CDR3. V dropped 3 bases and J dropped 7 bases, with 16 bases sitting between them. Germline V CDR1 and CDR2: MGHRA, YSYEKL. The CDR3 reads CASSQAIQLPNSPLHF. In DNA, the CDR3 is TGCGCCAGCAGCCAGGCCATCCAGCTACCCAATTCACCCCTCCACTTT.

This chain uses TRBV10-3 with TRBJ2-3; D ambiguous. The CDR3 extends over 15 amino acids. V lost 0 bases and J 0 bases, leaving 7 bases between the germline ends. Germline V gene data show CDR1 as ENHRY and CDR2 as SYGVKD. The CDR3 region is CAISESGASTDTQYF. The CDR3 coding sequence is TGTGCCATCAGTGAGTCAGGAGCGAGCACAGATACGCAGTATTTT.

The chain employs TRBV15 and TRBJ1-5; 10 bases match TRBD1. Per germline, CDR1 LNHNV and CDR2 YYDKDF (reference sequence). J was trimmed by 3 bases and V by 5 bases; bases with no gene match: 16. This CDR3 has 19 residues. The CDR3 loop reads CATSSNRDVGTGDNQPQHF. CDR3 in DNA: TGTGCCACCAGCTCAAACCGAGATGTCGGGACAGGGGACAATCAGCCCCAGCATTTT.

The rearrangement links TRBV6-6 to TRBJ1-2; unclear D gene. V was cut by 3 bases and J by 0 bases, with 8 bases left in between. From germline, CDR1 is MNHNY and CDR2 SVGAGI (reference sequence). CDR3 length: 14 residues. The chain's CDR3 is CASSYGETNYGYTF. The CDR3, as DNA: TGTGCCAGCAGTTATGGGGAAACTAACTATGGCTACACCTTC.

The V and J genes are TRBV28 and TRBJ2-7, with TRBD1 as a possible D gene (6 bases). The CDR3 is made up of 13 amino acids. Germline CDR1 reads MDHEN; CDR2 reads SYDVKM. Trimming left V 0 bases short and J 5 bases short, with 8 bases between. The CDR3 reads CASSLWQGNEQYF. CDR3 DNA sequence: TGTGCCAGCAGTTTATGGCAGGGGAACGAGCAGTACTTC.

The V call is TRBV5-1, the J call TRBJ1-1; D is ambiguous. This CDR3 is 14 amino acids long. CDR1 and CDR2 (germline): SGHRS, YFSETQ. V lost 1 base and J 1 base, leaving 8 bases between the germline ends. CDR3 region: CASSLTVGNTEAFF. The CDR3 nucleotides read TGCGCCAGCAGCTTGACAGTAGGGAACACTGAAGCTTTCTTT.

The J gene is TRBJ2-1, the V gene TRBV28; maybe TRBD2 (5 bases). V was shortened by 2 bases and J by 0 bases, with 11 bases between the two germline ends. This CDR3 comprises 16 residues. The germline CDR1 and CDR2 sequences are MDHEN and SYDVKM. The chain's CDR3 is CASSLNGLYSYNEQFF. The CDR3 DNA reads TGTGCCAGCAGTTTAAATGGACTTTACTCCTACAATGAGCAGTTCTTC.

The genes are TRBV10-3 and TRBJ1-1, with 8 bases that match TRBD1. This CDR3 has 17 amino acids. V lost 1 base to trimming and J lost 4 bases; unmatched junction nucleotides: 11. CDR1 and CDR2 (germline): ENHRY, SYGVKD. The CDR3 nucleotides are TGTGCCATCAGTGAGTTTCAGGACAGGGCGGGAGGCACTGAAGCTTTCTTT. Amino acids: CAISEFQDRAGGTEAFF.

The chain uses TRBV7-9 and TRBJ1-2; 7 bases map to TRBD1. CDR1 is SEHNR, CDR2 FQNEAQ, per germline (reference sequence). The V gene end was trimmed by 5 bases and the J gene end by 8 bases; junction bases not matched to a gene: 8. The CDR3 contains 13 residues. The CDR3 spells CASSPDRVYGYTF. In DNA, the CDR3 is TGTGCCAGCAGCCCCGACAGGGTCTACGGCTACACCTTC.

V is TRBV5-4 and J is TRBJ2-2; D call uncertain. Per germline, CDR1 SGHNT and CDR2 YYREEE (reference sequence). This CDR3 comprises 12 residues. The V and J ends lost 1 base and 6 bases respectively, with 4 bases between them. The CDR3 sequence is CASSLWSGELFF. The CDR3 DNA sequence: TGTGCCAGCAGCTTGTGGTCCGGGGAGCTGTTTTTT.

The chain joins TRBV29-1 to TRBJ1-2; D gene unclear. The CDR3 covers 12 residues. CDR1 and CDR2 (germline): SQVTM, ANQGSEA. Trimming removed 6 bases from V and 8 bases from J, with 16 bases in between. CDR3 coding DNA: TGCAGCGTACAAGGGCAAATCTCCGGCTACACCTTC. As protein: CSVQGQISGYTF. The full variable domain, completed using reference TRBV29-1 and TRBJ1-2, is SAVISQKPSRDICQRGTSLTIQCQVDSQVTMMFWYRQQPGQSLTLIATANQGSEATYESGFVIDKFPISRPNLTFSTLTVSNMSPEDSSIYLCSVQGQISGYTFGSGTRLTVV.